Listed here are 20 T cell receptor beta chains from one sample, sequenced in a study of cytomegalovirus exposure and HLA in healthy donors. Sequencing used immunoSEQ multiplex PCR; TCRdb keeps in-frame clones, though not all of them. This table has a few hundred thousand clones, about 86% appearing once. The specimen sequenced was PBMCs. The receptors shown here come from a woman aged 18-29 years in good health and CMV-seronegative.

The chain uses TRBV5-1 and TRBJ2-7; tentatively, D is TRBD1 (6 bases). Trimming removed 5 bases from V and 2 bases from J, with 14 bases in between. CDR3 length: 14 residues. The germline V gene encodes CDR1 SGHRS and CDR2 YFSETQ. The CDR3 sequence: CASRLGTTAYEQYF. The CDR3 DNA reads TGCGCCAGCAGACTTGGGACAACGGCCTACGAGCAGTACTTC.

The chain joins TRBV6-6 to TRBJ2-7; D might be TRBD1 (7 bases). CDR1 MNHNY and CDR2 SVGAGI come from the germline V gene (reference sequence). This CDR3 spans 16 amino acids. Between the trimmed V and J ends, which lost 4 bases and 7 bases, there was a span of 23 bases. The CDR3 bases are TGTGCCAGCAGTTCCGAGGGGGCGGGGTCCCTAGGAGAGCAGTACTTC. Encoded protein: CASSSEGAGSLGEQYF.

This clone showed up just once. This chain links TRBV6-5 with TRBJ2-5; 7 nucleotides match TRBD1. The trim removed 2 bases at V and 2 bases at J, leaving 2 bases unmatched. The CDR3 is 14 residues long. Looked up from germline, CDR1 is MNHEY and CDR2 is SVGAGI. This chain's CDR3 is CASSYRGRQETQYF. The CDR3, as DNA: TGTGCCAGCAGTTACAGGGGGCGGCAAGAGACCCAGTACTTC.

In this sample, this clone turned up once. This chain uses TRBV6-1 with TRBJ2-1; TRBD2 aligns across 7 bases. Germline loops: CDR1 MNHNS, CDR2 SASEGT. Trimming at V came to 1 base and at J to 5 bases, leaving 2 bases not matched to a gene. The CDR3 is 14 residues long. The CDR3 here is CASSEGAGNNEQFF. The DNA for the CDR3 is TGTGCCAGCAGTGAAGGAGCGGGGAACAATGAGCAGTTCTTC.

V and J are TRBV30 and TRBJ2-7; 7 bases are a match to TRBD1. V lost 4 bases and J lost 2; bases outside the gene matches: 8. CDR1 is GTSNPN and CDR2 is SVGIG in the germline V gene (reference sequence). CDR3 length: 14 amino acids. CDR3 residues: CAWIGPDRAYEQYF. Written as DNA, the CDR3 is TGTGCCTGGATCGGTCCCGACAGGGCCTACGAGCAGTACTTC.

J is TRBJ2-1 and V is TRBV29-1, with 12 bases aligning to TRBD2. CDR1 is SQVTM and CDR2 is ANQGSEA in the germline V gene. The junction had 5 bases not matched to a gene; V was cut back by 3 bases and J by 5 bases. The CDR3 has 15 amino acids. The CDR3, as DNA: TGCAGCGTTGACAATCCTAGCGGGGGGGACAATGAGCAGTTCTTC. It encodes CSVDNPSGGDNEQFF.

CDR3 sequence: CASSLRGGYTF. For the CDR3, the DNA is TGCGCCAGCAGCCTCCGAGGAGGCTACACCTTC. The V and J genes are TRBV4-1 and TRBJ1-2; D is undetermined. Trimming removed 4 bases from V and 8 bases from J, with 8 bases in between. There are 11 residues in the CDR3. The germline V gene has CDR1 MGHRA and CDR2 YSYEKL.

The chain recombines TRBV7-2 with TRBJ2-7; D might be TRBD2 (6 bases). The V gene lost 1 base and the J gene lost 4 bases, with 14 bases spanning the gap. This CDR3 spans 15 amino acids. The germline gives CDR1 SGHTA, CDR2 FQGNSA. The CDR3 protein is CASSLEGSGSYEQYF. CDR3 coding DNA: TGTGCCAGCAGCTTAGAAGGTAGCGGCAGTTACGAGCAGTACTTC.

The chain combines TRBV5-6 with TRBJ2-7; 9 bases are a match to TRBD1. Germline trimming cut 4 bases from V and 3 bases from J; bases unmatched to any gene: 8. The CDR3 sequence is 15 residues long. Per the germline V gene, CDR1 is SGHDT and CDR2 is YYEEEE. DNA of the CDR3: TGTGCCAGCAGCCCGGGGACAGGGAGGTTCTACGAGCAGTACTTC. Amino acid sequence: CASSPGTGRFYEQYF.

The chain is built from TRBV6-5 and TRBJ1-2; 7 positions match TRBD1. Germline CDR1 reads MNHEY; CDR2 reads SVGAGI. Unmatched junction bases numbered 5, after V lost 6 bases and J lost 4 bases. The CDR3 has 13 residues. The CDR3 loop is CASSYRDSYGYTF. The CDR3, as DNA: TGTGCCAGCAGCTACAGGGACAGCTATGGCTACACCTTC.

This chain connects TRBV19 to TRBJ1-1; D not resolved. The length of the CDR3 is 13 residues. Germline V lookup: CDR1 LNHDA, CDR2 SQIVND (reference sequence). V lost 1 base and J 5 bases, leaving 8 bases between the germline ends. DNA of the CDR3: TGTGCCAGTAGTATAGTCGGGGTTACTGAAGCTTTCTTT. This gives the protein CASSIVGVTEAFF.

V is TRBV30 and J is TRBJ2-1; tentative D call: TRBD2 (5 bases). CDR3 length: 14 amino acids. Germline V gives CDR1 GTSNPN, CDR2 SVGIG (reference sequence). Trimming took 8 bases from V and 3 from J, leaving 17 bases between them. CDR3 nucleotides: TGTGCCCGAACCATCGGGGAGCGCTACAATGAGCAGTTCTTC. Encoded protein: CARTIGERYNEQFF.

This CDR3 reads CASSFIQQVNYGYTF. The CDR3 DNA sequence: TGTGCCAGCAGCTTTATCCAACAGGTGAACTATGGCTACACCTTC. The chain is built from TRBV5-4 and TRBJ1-2, with a weak D call TRBD1 (5 bases). The V and J ends lost 2 bases and 2 bases respectively, with 13 bases between them. This CDR3 is 15 amino acids long. Looked up from germline, CDR1 is SGHNT and CDR2 is YYREEE (reference sequence).

The chain employs TRBV19 and TRBJ2-1; TRBD2 matches at 9 bases. J gave up 7 bases and V 7 bases, and 14 bases lay outside the gene matches. This CDR3 region has 16 residues. In germline, CDR1 is LNHDA, CDR2 SQIVND (reference sequence). CDR3 DNA sequence: TGTGCCAGTAAGATCCTCTTAGCGGGAGAGGAAAATGAGCAGTTCTTC. It translates to CASKILLAGEENEQFF.

The genes are TRBV14 and TRBJ2-7, with 7 bases aligning to TRBD1. J was trimmed by 1 base and V by 5 bases; bases with no gene match: 8. CDR1 is SGHDN and CDR2 is FVKESK in the germline V gene. The CDR3 extends over 15 amino acids. Here the CDR3 DNA reads TGTGCCAGCAGCGGATTAGGGACAGCGTCCTACGAGCAGTACTTC. Residues: CASSGLGTASYEQYF.

This clone was seen just once. The chain employs TRBV4-3 and TRBJ2-1; 10 nucleotides agree with TRBD1. V was pared by 2 bases and J by 15 bases, with 7 bases of the junction left unmatched. Germline V gives CDR1 LGHNA, CDR2 YSLEER. The CDR3 consists of 13 residues. CDR3 protein: CASSQSGTGVRFF. The CDR3 DNA sequence: TGCGCCAGCAGCCAATCCGGGACAGGGGTTCGGTTCTTC.

This chain joins TRBV29-1 and TRBJ2-2, with D perhaps TRBD2 (6 bases). The V and J ends lost 0 bases and 8 bases respectively, with 22 bases between them. The CDR3 has 17 residues. The germline V gene encodes CDR1 SQVTM and CDR2 ANQGSEA. CDR3 residues: CSVEDSAFRDSRGELFF. CDR3 coding DNA: TGCAGCGTTGAAGACTCGGCTTTCCGGGACTCAAGGGGGGAGCTGTTTTTT.

This clone was detected only a few times. The chain joins TRBV30 to TRBJ1-2; 7 nucleotides align to TRBD1. J gave up 7 bases and V 1 base, and 6 bases lay outside the gene matches. This CDR3 spans 13 amino acids. Germline-derived CDR1 and CDR2 are GTSNPN and SVGIG (reference sequence). CDR3 loop: CAWSEGQPGGYTF. The CDR3 nucleotides read TGTGCCTGGAGTGAGGGACAGCCTGGTGGCTACACCTTC.

The chain is built from TRBV5-6 and TRBJ2-1; D is unresolved. The CDR3 spans 13 residues. Germline V gene sequence: CDR1 SGHDT, CDR2 YYEEEE. V lost 4 bases to trimming and J lost 4 bases, with 9 bases between them. The CDR3 is CASSLGDYNEQFF. For the CDR3, the DNA is TGTGCCAGCAGCCTGGGCGATTACAATGAGCAGTTCTTC.

This rearrangement joins TRBV27 to TRBJ1-2, with TRBD1 matching over 10 bases. Germline CDR1 MNHEY, CDR2 SMNVEV (reference sequence). The CDR3 runs 15 residues. V lost 7 bases and J lost 3; bases outside the gene matches: 8. Written as DNA, the CDR3 is TGTGCCAGCAACTACCGGGACAGGGGTTACTATGGCTACACCTTC. Protein sequence: CASNYRDRGYYGYTF.